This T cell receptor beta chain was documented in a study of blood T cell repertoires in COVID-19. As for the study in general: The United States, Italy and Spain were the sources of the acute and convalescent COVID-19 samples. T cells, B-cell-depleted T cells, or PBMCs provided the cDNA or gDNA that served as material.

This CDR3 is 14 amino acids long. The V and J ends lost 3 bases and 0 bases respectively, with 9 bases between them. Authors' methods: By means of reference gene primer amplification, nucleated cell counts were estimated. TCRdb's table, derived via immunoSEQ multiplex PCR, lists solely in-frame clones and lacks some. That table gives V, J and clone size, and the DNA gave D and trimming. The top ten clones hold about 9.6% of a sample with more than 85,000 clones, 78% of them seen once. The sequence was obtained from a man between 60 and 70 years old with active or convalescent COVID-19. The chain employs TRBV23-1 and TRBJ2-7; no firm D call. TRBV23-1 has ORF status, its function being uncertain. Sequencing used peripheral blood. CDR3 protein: CASSHLVSSYEQYV. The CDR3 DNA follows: TGCGCCAGCAGTCATCTTGTCAGCTCCTACGAGCAGTACGTC.